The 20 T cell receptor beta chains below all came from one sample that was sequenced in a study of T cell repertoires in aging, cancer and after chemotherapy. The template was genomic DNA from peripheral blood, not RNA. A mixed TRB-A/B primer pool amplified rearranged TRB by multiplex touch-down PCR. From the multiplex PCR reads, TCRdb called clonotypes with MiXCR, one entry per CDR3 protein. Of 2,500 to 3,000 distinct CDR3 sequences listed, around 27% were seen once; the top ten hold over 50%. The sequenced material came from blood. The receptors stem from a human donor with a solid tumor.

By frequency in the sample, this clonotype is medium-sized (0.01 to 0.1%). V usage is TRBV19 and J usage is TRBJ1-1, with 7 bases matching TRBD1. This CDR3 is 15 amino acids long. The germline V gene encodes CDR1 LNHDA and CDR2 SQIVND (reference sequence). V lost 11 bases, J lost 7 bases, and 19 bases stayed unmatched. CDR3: CAFPGTENHTSEAFF. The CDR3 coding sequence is TGTGCCTTCCCCGGGACAGAAAATCATACTAGTGAAGCTTTCTTT.

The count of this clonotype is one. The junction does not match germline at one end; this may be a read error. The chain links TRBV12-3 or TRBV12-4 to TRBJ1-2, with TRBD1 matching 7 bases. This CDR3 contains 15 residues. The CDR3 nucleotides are TGTGCCAGCAGCTTAGGGGACAGATTAAACTATGGCTCCACCTTC. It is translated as CASSLGDRLNYGSTF.

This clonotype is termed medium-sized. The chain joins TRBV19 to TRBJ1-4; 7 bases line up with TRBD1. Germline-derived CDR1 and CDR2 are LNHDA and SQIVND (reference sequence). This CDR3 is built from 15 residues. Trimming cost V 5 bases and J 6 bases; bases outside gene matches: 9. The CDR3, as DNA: TGTGCCAGTAGTGCGGGGACAGTTAATTATGAAAAACTGTTTTTT. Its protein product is CASSAGTVNYEKLFF.

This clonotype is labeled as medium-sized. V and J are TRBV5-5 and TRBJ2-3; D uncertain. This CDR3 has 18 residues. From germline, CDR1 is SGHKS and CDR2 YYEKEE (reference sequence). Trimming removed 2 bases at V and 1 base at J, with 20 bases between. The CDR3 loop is CASSFRVRHPRGTDTQYF. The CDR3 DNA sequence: TGTGCCAGCAGCTTTAGGGTCCGGCACCCAAGGGGCACAGATACGCAGTATTTT.

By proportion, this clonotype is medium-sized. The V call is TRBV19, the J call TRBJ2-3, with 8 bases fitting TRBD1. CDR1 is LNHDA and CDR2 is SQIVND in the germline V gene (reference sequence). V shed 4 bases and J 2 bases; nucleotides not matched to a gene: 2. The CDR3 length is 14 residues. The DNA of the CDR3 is TGTGCCAGTAGTAGGACAGGGAACACAGATACGCAGTATTTT. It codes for CASSRTGNTDTQYF.

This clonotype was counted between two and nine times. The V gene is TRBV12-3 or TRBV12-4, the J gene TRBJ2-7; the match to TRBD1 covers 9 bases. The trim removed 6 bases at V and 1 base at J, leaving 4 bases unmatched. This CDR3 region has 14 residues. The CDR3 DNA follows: TGTGCCAGCAGACTTGGGACAGGGTCCTACGAGCAGTACTTC. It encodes CASRLGTGSYEQYF.

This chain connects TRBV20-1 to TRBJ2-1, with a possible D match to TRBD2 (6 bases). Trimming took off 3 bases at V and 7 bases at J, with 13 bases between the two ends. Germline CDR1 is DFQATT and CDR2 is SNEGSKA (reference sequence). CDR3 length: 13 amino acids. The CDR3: CSASGSGRNEQFF. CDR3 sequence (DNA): TGCAGTGCTAGCGGGAGTGGTAGGAATGAGCAGTTCTTC.

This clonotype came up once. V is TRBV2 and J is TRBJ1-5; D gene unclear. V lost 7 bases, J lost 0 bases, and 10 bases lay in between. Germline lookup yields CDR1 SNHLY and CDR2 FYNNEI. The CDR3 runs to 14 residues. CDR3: CASTYTGSNQPQHF. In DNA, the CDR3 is TGTGCCAGCACTTACACTGGTAGCAATCAGCCCCAGCATTTT.

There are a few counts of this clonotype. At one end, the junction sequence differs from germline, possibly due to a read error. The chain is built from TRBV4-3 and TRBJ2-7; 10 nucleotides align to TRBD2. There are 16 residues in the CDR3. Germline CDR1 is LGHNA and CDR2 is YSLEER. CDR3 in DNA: TGTGCCAGCAGCCAAGCCTCCGGACTAGCGGATTACGAGCAGTACTTC. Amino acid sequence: CASSQASGLADYEQYF.

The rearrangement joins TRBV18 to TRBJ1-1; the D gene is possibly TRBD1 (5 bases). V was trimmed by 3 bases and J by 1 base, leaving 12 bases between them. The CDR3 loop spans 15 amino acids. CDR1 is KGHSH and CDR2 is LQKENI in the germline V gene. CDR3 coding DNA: TGTGCCAGCTCACCCAGGGAGCCGTCGAACACTGAAGCTTTCTTT. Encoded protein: CASSPREPSNTEAFF.

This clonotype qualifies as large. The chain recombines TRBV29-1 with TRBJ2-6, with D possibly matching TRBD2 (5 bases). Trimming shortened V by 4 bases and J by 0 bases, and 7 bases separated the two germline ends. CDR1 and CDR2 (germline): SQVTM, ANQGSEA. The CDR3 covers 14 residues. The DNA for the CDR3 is TGCAGCGTTGCGGAGGACTCTGGGGCCAACGTCCTGACTTTC. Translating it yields CSVAEDSGANVLTF.

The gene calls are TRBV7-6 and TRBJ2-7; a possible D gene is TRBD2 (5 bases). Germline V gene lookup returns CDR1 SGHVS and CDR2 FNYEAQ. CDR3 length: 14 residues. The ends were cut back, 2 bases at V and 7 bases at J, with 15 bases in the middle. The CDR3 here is CASSLSSASGEQYF. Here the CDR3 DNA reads TGTGCCAGCAGCTTATCCTCCGCCTCGGGGGAGCAGTACTTC. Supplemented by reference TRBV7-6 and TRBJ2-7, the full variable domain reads GAGVSQSPRYKVTKRGQDVALRCDPISGHVSLYWYRQALGQGPEFLTYFNYEAQQDKSGLPNDRFSAERPEGSISTLTIQRTEQRDSAMYRCASSLSSASGEQYFGPGTRLTVT.

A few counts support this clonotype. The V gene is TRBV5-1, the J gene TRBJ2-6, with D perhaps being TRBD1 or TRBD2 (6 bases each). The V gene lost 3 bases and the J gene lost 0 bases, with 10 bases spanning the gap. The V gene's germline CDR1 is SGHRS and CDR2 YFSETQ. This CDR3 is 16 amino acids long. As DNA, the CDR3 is TGCGCCAGCAGCTCCAAGGGGGGCTCTGGGGCCAACGTCCTGACTTTC. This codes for CASSSKGGSGANVLTF.

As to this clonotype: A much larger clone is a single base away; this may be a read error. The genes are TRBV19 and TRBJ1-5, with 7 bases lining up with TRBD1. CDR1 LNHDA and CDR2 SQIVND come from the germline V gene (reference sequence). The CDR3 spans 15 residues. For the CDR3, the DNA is TGTGCCAGTAGTAGCCAGGGGGGAAGCAATCAGTCCCAGCATTTT. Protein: CASSSQGGSNQSQHF.

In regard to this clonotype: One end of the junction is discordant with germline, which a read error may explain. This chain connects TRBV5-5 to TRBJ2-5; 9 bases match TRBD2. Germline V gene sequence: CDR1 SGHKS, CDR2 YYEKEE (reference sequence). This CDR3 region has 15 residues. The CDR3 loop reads CASGHGGGGKETQYF. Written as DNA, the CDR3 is TGCGCCAGCGGGCACGGCGGGGGGGGAAAAGAGACCCAGTACTTC.

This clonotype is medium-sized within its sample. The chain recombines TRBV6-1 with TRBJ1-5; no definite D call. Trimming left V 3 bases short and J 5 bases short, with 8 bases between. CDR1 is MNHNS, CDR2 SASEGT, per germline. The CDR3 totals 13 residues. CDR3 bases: TGTGCCAGCAGTGACCCCCCGGATCAGCCCCAGCATTTT. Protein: CASSDPPDQPQHF.

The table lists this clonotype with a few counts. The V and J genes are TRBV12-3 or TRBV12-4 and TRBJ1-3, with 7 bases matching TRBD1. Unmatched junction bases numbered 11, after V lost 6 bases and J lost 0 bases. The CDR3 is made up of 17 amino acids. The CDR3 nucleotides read TGTGCCAGCAGCCAGGTGGACAGGACGCTCTCTGGAAACACCATATATTTT. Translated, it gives CASSQVDRTLSGNTIYF.

CDR3 region: CASSLLQGWVAGYTF. The CDR3, as DNA: TGTGCCAGCAGTTTGTTGCAGGGGTGGGTCGCTGGCTACACCTTC. This chain links TRBV27 with TRBJ1-2; D possibly corresponds to TRBD1 (6 bases). Germline CDR1 MNHEY, CDR2 SMNVEV (reference sequence). The CDR3 spans 15 residues. V was shortened by 3 bases and J by 7 bases, with 18 bases between the two germline ends.

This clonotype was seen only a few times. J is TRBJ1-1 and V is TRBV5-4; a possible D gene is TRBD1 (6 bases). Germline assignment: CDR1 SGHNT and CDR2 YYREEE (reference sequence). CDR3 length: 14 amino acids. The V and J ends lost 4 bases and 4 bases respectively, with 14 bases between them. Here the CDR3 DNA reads TGTGCCAGCAGCAGGGACATTATAGGCACTGAAGCTTTCTTT. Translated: CASSRDIIGTEAFF.

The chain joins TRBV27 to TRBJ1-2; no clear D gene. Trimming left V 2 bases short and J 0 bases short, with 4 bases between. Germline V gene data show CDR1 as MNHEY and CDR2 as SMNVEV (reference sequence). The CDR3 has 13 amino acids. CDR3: CASSLRPNYGYTF. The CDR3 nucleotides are TGTGCCAGCAGTTTAAGACCTAACTATGGCTACACCTTC.